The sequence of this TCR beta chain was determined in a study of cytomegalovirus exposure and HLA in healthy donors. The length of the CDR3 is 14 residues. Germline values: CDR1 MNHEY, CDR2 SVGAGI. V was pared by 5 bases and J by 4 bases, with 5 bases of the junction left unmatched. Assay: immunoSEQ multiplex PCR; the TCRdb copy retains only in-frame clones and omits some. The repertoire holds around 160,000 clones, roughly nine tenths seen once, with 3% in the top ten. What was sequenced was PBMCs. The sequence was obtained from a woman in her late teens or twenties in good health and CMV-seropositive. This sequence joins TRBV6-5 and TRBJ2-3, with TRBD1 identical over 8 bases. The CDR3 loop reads CASSGQGGPDTQYF. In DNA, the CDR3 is TGTGCCAGCAGTGGACAGGGAGGCCCAGATACGCAGTATTTT.